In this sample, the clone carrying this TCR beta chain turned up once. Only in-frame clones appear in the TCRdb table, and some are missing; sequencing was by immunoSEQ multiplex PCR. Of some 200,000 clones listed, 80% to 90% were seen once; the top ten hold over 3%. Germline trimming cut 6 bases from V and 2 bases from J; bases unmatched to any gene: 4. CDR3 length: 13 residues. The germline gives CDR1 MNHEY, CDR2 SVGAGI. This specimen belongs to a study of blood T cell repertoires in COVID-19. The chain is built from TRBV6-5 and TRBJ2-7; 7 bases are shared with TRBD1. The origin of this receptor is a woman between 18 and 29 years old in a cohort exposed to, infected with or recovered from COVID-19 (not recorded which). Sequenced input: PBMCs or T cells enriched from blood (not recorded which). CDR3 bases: TGTGCCAGCAGCGCCGGGACAGCCTACGAGCAGTACTTC. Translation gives CASSAGTAYEQYF.